These 9 T cell receptor beta chains were all obtained from the same sample, sequenced in a study of tumor and adjacent non-tumor tissue in lung cancer. The template was RNA from unsorted bulk tissue. TCRbeta libraries were built with three rounds of nested PCR, modified from ARM-PCR. TCRdb analysed the multiplex PCR reads with MiXCR anew, one entry per CDR3 protein. This table has over 110,000 distinct CDR3 sequences, around 60% appearing once. The sample taken for sequencing was lung tumor tissue. The receptors stem from a man aged 55 to 70 with small cell lung cancer.

This clonotype was seen once. A read error is possible here, since a much larger clone lies one base away. The V gene is TRBV4-1, the J gene TRBJ1-1; possible D gene TRBD1, 5 bases. This CDR3 comprises 18 residues. Looked up from germline, CDR1 is MGHRA and CDR2 is YSYEKL. V lost 4 bases and J 4 bases, leaving 25 bases between the germline ends. For the CDR3, the DNA is TGCGCCAGCAGCCTGGATCGCGGGGCGCGACCTCTGAGCACTGAAGCTTTCTTT. It encodes CASSLDRGARPLSTEAFF.

On this clonotype: The junction differs from germline at one of its ends, possibly a read error. The chain links TRBV28 to TRBJ2-3; D is possibly TRBD1 or TRBD2 (5 bases each). CDR3 length: 15 amino acids. Germline V gene sequence: CDR1 MDHEN, CDR2 SYDVKM. The CDR3 region has the DNA TGTACCAGCAGCCGTCCCGGGGCAGGGTCAGATACGCAGTATTTT. This gives the protein CTSSRPGAGSDTQYF.

V gene TRBV7-9 combines with J gene TRBJ2-1; 8 bases line up with TRBD2. Germline values: CDR1 SEHNR, CDR2 FQNEAQ (reference sequence). The V and J ends lost 4 bases and 4 bases, in that order; junction bases with no gene match: 6. The CDR3 consists of 15 residues. CDR3 in DNA: TGTGCCAGCAGCTGGGGACTAGTACCTTACAATGAGCAGTTCTTC. It codes for CASSWGLVPYNEQFF.

With respect to this clonotype: The conserved closing phenylalanine or tryptophan is absent in this CDR3, likely reflecting a read error. It is unclear where the CDR3 begins or ends on the DNA, so no DNA is shown, and the CDR3 is as TCRdb lists it. The gene calls are TRBV11-3 and TRBJ1-1. The CDR3 totals 13 residues, both ends included. Germline loops: CDR1 SGHNT, CDR2 YENEEA. This CDR3 reads CASSKEGGTKAFS.

About this clonotype: The conserved closing phenylalanine or tryptophan is absent in this CDR3, likely reflecting a read error. The limits of the CDR3 on the DNA are not certain, so only TCRdb's listed CDR3 is given. The CDR3: CASSSSYERYS. The chain carries TRBV28 and TRBJ2-7. Germline assignment: CDR1 MDHEN and CDR2 SYDVKM. With termini counted, the CDR3 has 11 amino acids.

The gene calls are TRBV28 and TRBJ1-5; the D gene is possibly TRBD1 (5 bases). Trimming pared 5 bases from V and 7 bases from J, leaving 15 bases between. Germline V gives CDR1 MDHEN, CDR2 SYDVKM. This CDR3 has 14 amino acids. The CDR3: CASSPARGTQPQHF. DNA for the CDR3: TGTGCCAGCAGTCCGGCGCGGGGGACCCAGCCCCAGCATTTT.

Remarks on this clonotype: The junction shows a germline mismatch at one end, possibly a read error. The chain is built from TRBV13 and TRBJ1-1; D gene unclear. This CDR3 has 12 residues. Per germline, CDR1 PRHDT and CDR2 FYEKMQ (reference sequence). The CDR3 protein is CVSIAGNTEAFF. In nucleotides, the CDR3 is TGTGTCAGCATCGCGGGGAACACTGAAGCTTTCTTT.

Details on this clonotype: This may stem from a read error, because a much larger clone lies one nucleotide away. The gene calls are TRBV12-3 or TRBV12-4 and TRBJ1-4; D is unclear. V lost 2 bases and J lost 5, with 12 bases in between. This CDR3 comprises 15 residues. Here the CDR3 reads CASSLCYSENEKLFF. The DNA of the CDR3 is TGTGCCAGCAGTTTATGTTACAGCGAAAATGAAAAACTGTTTTTT.

About this clonotype itself: At one end the junction does not follow the germline gene, possibly because of a read error. The gene calls are TRBV4-1 and TRBJ2-1; TRBD1 agrees at 10 bases. The CDR3 length is 20 residues. The germline V gene has CDR1 MGHRA and CDR2 YSYEKL. Written as DNA, the CDR3 is TGTGCCAGCAGCCAGGCCTTGGGACAGGGGCCTGGCAGCTCCTACAATGAGCAGTTCTTC. Amino acids: CASSQALGQGPGSSYNEQFF.